This T cell receptor beta chain was retrieved from a study of vaccination and CD4 T cells after COVID-19. Study findings and constraints: The study examined relatively few convalescent patients and included no early post-infection timepoints.

Documented treatment: roughly ten-day PBMC culture with coronavirus spike peptide pools or control peptides (ViraFEST assay). Under the ViraFEST approach, antigen-specific T cells were expanded with peptide pools and TCRs subsequently sequenced. Each of days 3 and 7 saw half the medium replaced by fresh IL-2 medium. CDR1 and CDR2 (germline): MDHEN, SYDVKM. V lost 6 bases and J 2 bases, leaving 11 bases between the germline ends. This CDR3 region has 14 residues. This clonotype was counted between two and nine times. No antigen is known for it. Cultured CD4+ T cells had their DNA profiled by the Oncomine TCR Beta short-read assay. Genomic DNA from cultured CD4+ T cells was extracted. MiXCR was run by TCRdb on the PCR reads, yielding one entry per CDR3 protein. The sample shows around 13,000 distinct CDR3 sequences, 30% to 40% of them seen only once.

The rearrangement joins TRBV28 to TRBJ1-5; D gene ambiguous. This receptor was obtained from a human donor who had recovered from COVID-19. The sample was CD4+ T cells from blood, cultured in vitro, taken after SARS-CoV-2 vaccination. The CDR3 here is CASSGNRGNQPQHF. CDR3 bases: TGTGCCAGCAGCGGGAATCGTGGCAATCAGCCCCAGCATTTT.